The 2 T cell receptor beta chains below all came from one sample that was sequenced in a study of cytomegalovirus exposure and HLA in healthy donors. The PCR used 60 Vbeta and 13 Jbeta primers. Sequenced by immunoSEQ multiplex PCR; TCRdb stores in-frame clones only, minus some. Of about 130,000 clones in the sample, 83% were seen once. The sample was PBMCs. The receptors were gathered from a woman between 40 and 50 years old in good health and CMV-seropositive.

The chain has TRBV12-5 and TRBJ1-2; 9 nucleotides match TRBD1. J gave up 3 bases and V 7 bases, and 3 bases lay outside the gene matches. The CDR3 consists of 13 residues. Germline lookup yields CDR1 LGHNT and CDR2 FRNRAP. CDR3 nucleotides: TGTGCTAGTGACTGGGACAGGGACTATGGCTACACCTTC. It translates to CASDWDRDYGYTF.

CDR3 sequence reads: CASSLEAGEANEKLFF. The CDR3 DNA reads TGTGCCAGCAGCTTGGAGGCCGGGGAGGCCAATGAAAAACTGTTTTTT. The J gene is TRBJ1-4, the V gene TRBV5-4; D gene unclear. The ends were cut back, 0 bases at V and 5 bases at J, with 14 bases in the middle. The CDR3 runs to 16 residues. Per the germline V gene, CDR1 is SGHNT and CDR2 is YYREEE (reference sequence).